This TCR beta chain was found in a study of cytomegalovirus exposure and HLA in healthy donors. The PCR made use of 60 Vbeta and 13 Jbeta primers. Authors' methods: There were around 77 million unique TCR beta chains by a later count, and around 10 million of them were shared. Generated by immunoSEQ multiplex PCR, the TCRdb table keeps only in-frame clones and is missing some. That table supplies the V and J calls and clone size; D and trimming were determined from the DNA. The sample has over 55,000 clones, roughly 77% seen once. Germline V gene lookup returns CDR1 SQVTM and CDR2 ANQGSEA. This CDR3 region has 14 residues. Between the trimmed V and J ends, which lost 1 base and 0 bases, there was a span of 10 bases. On this clone: The target antigen is unknown.

Study results and limitations: Productive status was seen about 87% or about 30% of the time for most TCR beta V segments in an earlier analysis. Most CMV-associated TCR beta chains appeared HLA-restricted in a later analysis. V- and J-gene trimming of TCR beta was linked (in a later analysis) to a missense DCLRE1C variant.

Source material: PBMCs. This chain uses TRBV29-1 with TRBJ2-7; D gene uncertain. The receptor comes from a woman aged 25 to 39 in good health and CMV-seronegative. The CDR3 DNA reads as TGCAGCGTTGAAGTCCCGACAAGCTCCTACGAGCAGTACTTC. It encodes CSVEVPTSSYEQYF.